This T cell receptor beta chain was recovered during a study of spatial heterogeneity in lung cancer. Study background: Unique TCR and UMI combinations averaged more than ten appearances each in raw reads.

Note on this clonotype: What it binds is not known. Little can be read into the size of this beta chain, an off-target read in a library designed for alpha chains.

MiXCR, applied by TCRdb to the 5' RACE reads, yields one record per CDR3 protein. Among 18,000 or so distinct CDR3 sequences listed, roughly a tenth were seen once. Stated time point: sample taken at primary tumor resection. The germline gives CDR1 DFQATT, CDR2 SNEGSKA (reference sequence). Trimming removed 3 bases from V and 5 bases from J; junction bases left unmatched: 3. The CDR3 loop spans 13 amino acids. Study-level findings and limits: Tumor mutation count correlated with how many alpha and beta TCRs expanded intratumorally.

V and J are TRBV20-1 and TRBJ2-3; TRBD2 agrees at 9 bases. This TCR was sampled from a female donor with early-stage non-small cell lung cancer. The sample consisted of lung tumor tissue, taken at surgery. The CDR3 region is CSARRGGQDTQYF. The DNA for the CDR3 is TGCAGTGCTAGGCGGGGGGGCCAAGATACGCAGTATTTT.